This TCR beta chain was profiled in a study of Ad26.COV2.S vaccination and SARS-CoV-2 variants. A word on this clone: The antigen remains undetermined.

Germline V gives CDR1 MDHEN, CDR2 SYDVKM. J was trimmed by 4 bases and V by 8 bases; bases with no gene match: 7. This CDR3 region has 14 residues. This sample's treatment: roughly 18 received Ad26.COV2.S at low or high dose, single or two shots; a few received placebo; per-sample allocation not given. Day 63 following the first vaccine or placebo injection was when the samples were taken. Assay: immunoSEQ multiplex PCR; the TCRdb copy retains only in-frame clones and omits some. Among 350,000 to 400,000 clones listed, over 75% were seen once. General study points: Those who received the vaccine showed greater spike-specific TCR breadth than those given placebo.

The receptor comes from a person aged 18-65 years who received the Ad26.COV2.S COVID-19 vaccine or a placebo. The chain links TRBV28 to TRBJ2-1, with TRBD2 identical over 8 bases. Specimen: peripheral blood, collected in a trial of Ad26.COV2.S vaccine versus placebo. The CDR3 reads CASGLAMIYNEQFF. The CDR3 nucleotides are TGTGCCAGCGGACTAGCCATGATATACAATGAGCAGTTCTTC.